This paragraph covers one T cell receptor (beta chain) sequence. What it binds is unknown. Sequenced by immunoSEQ multiplex PCR; TCRdb stores in-frame clones only, minus some. This table holds about 14,000 clones, roughly 70% found once. The data derive from a study of cytotoxic CD8 clonotypes in ibrutinib-treated CLL. Study overall: A median roughly 11 months of treatment, range 6 to 36, preceded the collection of response samples.

Study conclusions and caveats: Baseline clonality exceeded age-matched healthy donors and tracked circulating CD8+ T-cell counts.

The receptor was isolated from a human donor with chronic lymphocytic leukemia. The sequencing used PBMCs, collected before ibrutinib treatment.

The CDR3 coding sequence is TGTGCCTCCAGGAGGGGCACTGAAGCTTTCTTT. Amino acids: CASRRGTEAFF. The genes are TRBV6-5 and TRBJ1-1; maybe TRBD1 (5 bases). V lost 11 bases to trimming and J lost 4 bases, with 11 bases between them. CDR1 is MNHEY, CDR2 SVGAGI, per germline. The length of the CDR3 is 11 residues.